This record concerns one T cell receptor beta chain sequence. The entry originates in a study of blood T cell repertoires in COVID-19. The length of the CDR3 is 15 residues. V shed 2 bases, J shed 4 bases, and the junction held 7 bases outside the gene matches. The V gene's germline CDR1 is MNHEY and CDR2 SVGAGI. Sequenced by immunoSEQ multiplex PCR; TCRdb stores in-frame clones only, minus some. The sample gives 150,000 to 200,000 clones, around 80% of which show up once; 17% is in the top ten. Sequenced sample: PBMCs or T cells enriched from blood (not recorded which). The source of this sequence is a woman aged 45-60 years with acute COVID-19. The genes are TRBV6-5 and TRBJ1-2; 7 bases match TRBD1. CDR3 protein: CASSYRGQEGYGYTF. The CDR3 DNA reads as TGTGCCAGCAGTTACCGAGGACAGGAGGGCTATGGCTACACCTTC.